Presented here are 7 T cell receptor beta chains from one specimen sequenced in a study of blood T cell repertoires in COVID-19. Libraries were prepared by immunoSEQ multiplex PCR; TCRdb keeps only in-frame clonotypes and omits some of them. The sample consists of roughly 190,000 clones, about four fifths of them appearing once. The material sequenced was peripheral blood. The receptors were sampled from a human donor with acute or convalescent COVID-19. The donor label of this sample is uncertain.

The chain is built from TRBV3-1 (or the pseudogene TRBV3-2) and TRBJ2-1, with a weak D call TRBD2 (6 bases). The CDR3 has 12 amino acids. V was cut by 6 bases and J by 10 bases, with 13 bases left in between. Germline lookup yields CDR1 LGHDT and CDR2 YNNKEL (reference sequence). The CDR3 sequence: CASSYPRGEQFF. The CDR3 DNA reads as TGTGCCAGCAGTTACCCACGGGGGGAGCAGTTCTTC.

The chain is built from TRBV28 and TRBJ2-7; TRBD1 aligns across 7 bases. J gave up 0 bases and V 5 bases, and 10 bases lay outside the gene matches. Germline V gives CDR1 MDHEN, CDR2 SYDVKM. The CDR3 extends over 16 amino acids. CDR3 coding DNA: TGTGCCAGCAGTCCACCCGGGGACAGCCCCTCCTACGAGCAGTACTTC. This encodes CASSPPGDSPSYEQYF.

This clone was detected only a few times. This sequence joins TRBV25-1 and TRBJ2-5; D not resolved. The CDR3 consists of 12 residues. V was trimmed by 3 bases and J by 8 bases, leaving 10 bases between them. Germline assignment: CDR1 MGHDK and CDR2 SYGVNS. The CDR3 sequence: CASSEFPPTQYF. The CDR3 coding sequence is TGTGCCAGCAGTGAGTTCCCCCCAACCCAGTACTTC.

This CDR3 is CASSPGQGAREAFF. Here the CDR3 DNA reads TGTGCCAGCAGTCCGGGACAGGGGGCGCGGGAAGCTTTCTTT. This sequence joins TRBV6-5 and TRBJ1-1; 12 nucleotides match TRBD1. CDR1 MNHEY and CDR2 SVGAGI come from the germline V gene. Unmatched junction bases numbered 6, after V lost 5 bases and J lost 8 bases. The CDR3 totals 14 residues.

The chain employs TRBV12-5 and TRBJ2-3; 7 nucleotides match TRBD1. The V gene end was trimmed by 4 bases and the J gene end by 9 bases; junction bases not matched to a gene: 7. This CDR3 is built from 13 residues. The germline CDR1 and CDR2 sequences are LGHNT and FRNRAP. The CDR3 is CASGSEGARTQYF. CDR3 nucleotides: TGTGCTAGTGGTTCCGAGGGGGCAAGAACGCAGTATTTT. Full variable domain (remainder filled in from reference TRBV12-5 and TRBJ2-3): DARVTQTPRHKVTEMGQEVTMRCQPILGHNTVFWYRQTMMQGLELLAYFRNRAPLDDSGMPKDRFSAEMPDATLATLKIQPSEPRDSAVYFCASGSEGARTQYFGPGTRLTVL.

This clone was seen only once. V and J are TRBV28 and TRBJ1-3; no clear D gene. Germline V gives CDR1 MDHEN, CDR2 SYDVKM. Trimming took 7 bases from V and 3 from J, leaving 7 bases between them. The CDR3 is 12 residues long. CDR3 sequence (DNA): TGTGCCAGCACGGGTTTTGGAAACACCATATATTTT. As protein: CASTGFGNTIYF.

V gene TRBV19 combines with J gene TRBJ1-2; no definite D call. Trimming left V 5 bases short and J 2 bases short, with 18 bases between. The CDR3 spans 16 residues. Germline loops: CDR1 LNHDA, CDR2 SQIVND (reference sequence). The CDR3 sequence: CASSPRTGFENYGYTF. CDR3 nucleotide sequence: TGTGCCAGTAGTCCGCGGACTGGTTTCGAGAACTATGGCTACACCTTC.